This TCR beta chain was identified in a study of Graves' ophthalmopathy and Graves' hyperthyroidism. CDR1 ENHRY and CDR2 SYGVKD come from the germline V gene. The junction had 9 bases not matched to a gene; V was cut back by 10 bases and J by 3 bases. This CDR3 is built from 14 residues. Moderate-to-severe activity, with CAS ≥3, NOSPECS ≥4 and duration under 3 months, characterized the donors with ophthalmopathy. For repertoire sequencing, the TCR beta CDR3 regions were amplified from RNA transcripts. HTBI primers served in a first-round RT-PCR, which a second-round multiplex PCR followed. Each CDR3 protein is one row after TCRdb ran MiXCR on the multiplex PCR reads. The sample has about 740,000 distinct CDR3 sequences; 35% to 50% are singletons.

The rearrangement links TRBV10-3 to TRBJ1-2, with 9 bases lining up with TRBD1. The sequenced sample consisted of peripheral blood. The TCR comes from an adult man with Graves' ophthalmopathy. The CDR3 DNA sequence: TGTGCCAGCAGGGTACAGGGGGCGTACTATGGCTACACCTTC. The encoded protein is CASRVQGAYYGYTF.